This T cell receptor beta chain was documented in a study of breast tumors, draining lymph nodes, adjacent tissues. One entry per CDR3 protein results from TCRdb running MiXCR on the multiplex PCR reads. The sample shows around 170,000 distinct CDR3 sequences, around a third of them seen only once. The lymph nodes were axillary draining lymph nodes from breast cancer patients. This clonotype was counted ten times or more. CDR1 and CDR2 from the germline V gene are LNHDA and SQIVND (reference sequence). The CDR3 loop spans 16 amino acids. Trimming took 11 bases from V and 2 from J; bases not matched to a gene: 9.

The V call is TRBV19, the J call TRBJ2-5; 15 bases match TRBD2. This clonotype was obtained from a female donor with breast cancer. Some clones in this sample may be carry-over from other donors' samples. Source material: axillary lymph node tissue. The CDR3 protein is CASRGLAGGPQETQYF. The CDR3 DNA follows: TGTGCCTCAAGGGGACTAGCGGGGGGTCCACAAGAGACCCAGTACTTC. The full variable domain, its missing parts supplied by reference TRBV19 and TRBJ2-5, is DGGITQSPKYLFRKEGQNVTLSCEQNLNHDAMYWYRQDPGQGLRLIYYSQIVNDFQKGDIAEGYSVSREKKESFPLTVTSAQKNPTAFYLCASRGLAGGPQETQYFGPGTRLLVL.